A few counts support the clone carrying this TCR beta chain. The data were obtained in a study of OX40 agonist ivuxolimab in advanced cancers. Study as a whole: Two cutaneous melanoma patients and one hepatocellular carcinoma patient, three in all, had partial responses.

TCRdb keeps only in-frame clones here, not all; method: immunoSEQ multiplex PCR. The sample contains some 74,000 clones, approximately 85% of which appear only once. The specimen was CD4+ or CD8+ T cells sorted from blood, collected in a trial of the OX40 agonist ivuxolimab. The receptor was derived from an adult with an advanced solid tumor such as melanoma, head and neck, liver or kidney cancer.

The CDR3 DNA is TGTGCCAGCTCACCCTCAGGGACAGGGGGCCGTACCTTC. Protein product: CASSPSGTGGRTF. This chain uses TRBV18 with TRBJ1-2; 12 bases agree with TRBD1. The CDR3 covers 13 residues. Germline trimming cut 3 bases from V and 14 bases from J; bases unmatched to any gene: 7. Looked up from germline, CDR1 is KGHSH and CDR2 is LQKENI.